The sequence of this T cell receptor beta chain was determined in a study of spatial heterogeneity in lung cancer. On the study more broadly: Raw sequencing reads included, on average, more than 9.5 appearances of each unique TCR and UMI combination.

Time point meaning: sample taken at primary tumor resection. Study outcomes and limitations: One measure, the expanded intratumoral alpha and beta TCR count, tracked tumor mutation counts.

This clonotype came up many times. No antigen is known for it. The library was prepared for alpha chains; this beta chain is a stray read, so its frequency means little. TCRdb called the 5' RACE reads again in MiXCR, with one record for every CDR3 protein. The sample records roughly 17,000 distinct CDR3 sequences, about 6.3% being singletons. Trimming removed 3 bases from V and 8 bases from J, with 10 bases in between. The CDR3 is made up of 13 amino acids. Germline V gene sequence: CDR1 SGHVS, CDR2 FNYEAQ. This chain links TRBV7-6 with TRBJ1-4; TRBD1 is a possible D gene (6 bases). The sequencing used lung tumor tissue, collected at surgery. The origin of this receptor is a male donor with early-stage non-small cell lung cancer. Here the CDR3 DNA reads TGTGCCAGCAGCTTCAGGGGTGGGGAAAAACTGTTTTTT. As protein: CASSFRGGEKLFF.